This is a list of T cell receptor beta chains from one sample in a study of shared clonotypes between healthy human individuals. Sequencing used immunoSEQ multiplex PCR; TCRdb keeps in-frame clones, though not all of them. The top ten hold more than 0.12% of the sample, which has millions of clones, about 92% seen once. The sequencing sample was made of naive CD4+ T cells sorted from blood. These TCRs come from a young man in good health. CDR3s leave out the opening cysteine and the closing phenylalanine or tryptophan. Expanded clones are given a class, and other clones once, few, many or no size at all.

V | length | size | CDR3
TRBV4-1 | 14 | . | ASSLGLAGINNEQF
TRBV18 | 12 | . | ASSPNGGGNEQY
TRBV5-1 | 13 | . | ASSLASPGDHEQF
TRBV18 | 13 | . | ASQGLAGTYNEQF
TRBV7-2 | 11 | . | ASSSPNDNEQF
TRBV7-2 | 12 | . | ASRRPGGAETQY
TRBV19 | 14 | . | ASSIGDSVSTGELF
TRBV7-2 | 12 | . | ASSFAGSTDTQY
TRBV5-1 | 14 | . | ASSLGATGQKETQY
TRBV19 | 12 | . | ASIRTGGREKLF
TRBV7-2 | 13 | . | ASSLVGSANTEAF
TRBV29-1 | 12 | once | TPMGGPTNEKLF
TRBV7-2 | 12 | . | ASSFGTVNSPLH
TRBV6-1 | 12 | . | ASSVQGSGETQY
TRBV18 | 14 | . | ASSLDRGHAKNIQY
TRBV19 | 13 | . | ASSIASAAPTRAF
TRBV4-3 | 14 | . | ASSQGTGQNTGELF
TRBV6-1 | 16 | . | ASSETGQGWGSNNEQF